One and the same sample provided the 18 T cell receptor beta chains below, sequenced in a study of human T cells and chemical hapten exposure. Each CDR3 protein is one row after TCRdb ran MiXCR on the RACE reads. The sample holds some 350,000 distinct CDR3 sequences, over 6% seen once. Time point meaning: patch test 2, 6 weeks after DPC sensitization. Noted treatment: therapeutic diphenylcyclopropenone sensitization with weekly scalp DPC. The source was whole blood, collected in connection with sensitization to the hapten diphenylcyclopropenone (DPC). The source of these receptors is a woman aged 18-35 years with alopecia areata. Some clones in this sample may be carry-over from other donors' samples.

In regard to this clonotype: A clone one base away is much larger, so this may be a read error. The chain employs TRBV7-9 and TRBJ2-1; no reliable D call. This CDR3 has 11 amino acids. Trimming pared 2 bases from V and 8 bases from J, leaving 4 bases between. Germline values: CDR1 SEHNR, CDR2 FQNEAQ (reference sequence). CDR3: CASSLLYEQFF. DNA for the CDR3: TGTGCCAGCAGCTTATTATATGAGCAGTTCTTC.

The chain carries TRBV11-2 and TRBJ2-6, with D possibly TRBD2 on 5 matching bases. Germline V gives CDR1 SGHAT, CDR2 FQNNGV. V lost 10 bases, J lost 0 bases, and 22 bases lay in between. This CDR3 has 18 residues. CDR3 nucleotides: TGTGCCACCCCTAAAGGAGGAAGCGGAGCCTCTGGGGCCAACGTCCTGACTTTC. It specifies CATPKGGSGASGANVLTF.

Many counts were recorded for this clonotype. The J gene is TRBJ1-5, the V gene TRBV2; TRBD1 aligns across 7 bases. Looked up from germline, CDR1 is SNHLY and CDR2 is FYNNEI. The CDR3 extends over 13 amino acids. Losses at the gene ends were 5 bases for V and 2 bases for J; bases not matched to a gene: 0. CDR3 sequence: CASSTGGNQPQHF. The CDR3 coding sequence is TGTGCCAGCAGTACAGGGGGCAATCAGCCCCAGCATTTT.

The chain couples TRBV18 to TRBJ1-3; 8 nucleotides line up with TRBD1. Germline-derived CDR1 and CDR2 are KGHSH and LQKENI. The CDR3 extends over 16 amino acids. V gave up 4 bases and J gave up 3 bases; unmatched junction bases: 8. The CDR3 is CASSRTTGTGGNTIYF. CDR3 bases: TGTGCCAGCTCACGAACGACAGGGACAGGTGGAAACACCATATATTTT.

The table lists this clonotype with many counts. The CDR3 is CASSYRQQNTEAFF. DNA for the CDR3: TGTGCCAGCAGTTACCGACAGCAGAACACTGAAGCTTTCTTT. The rearrangement uses TRBV6-5 and TRBJ1-1, with D maybe TRBD1 (5 bases). The CDR3 runs to 14 residues. V lost 2 bases to trimming and J lost 1 base, with 8 bases between them. CDR1 is MNHEY, CDR2 SVGAGI, per germline.

Many counts were recorded for this clonotype. The chain couples TRBV6-2 or TRBV6-3 to TRBJ1-5; weak D call: TRBD1 (5 bases). The CDR3 contains 15 residues. The germline V gene has CDR1 MNHEY and CDR2 SVGEGT. Deletions cut 5 bases from V and 2 bases from J, with 13 bases between. The CDR3 nucleotides are TGTGCCAGCAGTAAAGGATCACAGGGCAATCAGCCCCAGCATTTT. This translates into CASSKGSQGNQPQHF.

The chain is built from TRBV9 and TRBJ2-3; D unresolved. Trimming took off 0 bases at V and 7 bases at J, with 12 bases between the two ends. This CDR3 is 14 amino acids long. Germline assignment: CDR1 SGDLS and CDR2 YYNGEE. Here the CDR3 reads CASSVGGRPNTQYF. CDR3 bases: TGTGCCAGCAGCGTAGGCGGTAGGCCTAATACGCAGTATTTT.

This clonotype was counted at least ten times. The CDR3 loop reads CASSRDGLNTEAFF. The CDR3 nucleotides read TGTGCCAGCAGCAGGGACGGCTTGAACACTGAAGCTTTCTTT. The chain carries TRBV2 and TRBJ1-1; tentative D call: TRBD1 (5 bases). The CDR3 loop spans 14 amino acids. The germline V and J ends were trimmed by 6 bases and 0 bases, with 11 bases remaining between them. From germline, CDR1 is SNHLY and CDR2 FYNNEI.

Comments on this clonotype: A much larger clone lies a single base off, so this may be a read error. The J gene is TRBJ1-1, the V gene TRBV6-6, with D perhaps matching TRBD1 (5 bases). With 9 bases removed from V and 1 base from J, the gap between germline ends came to 18 bases. This CDR3 is built from 15 residues. Germline loops: CDR1 MNHNY, CDR2 SVGAGI (reference sequence). The CDR3 protein is CASCPRGFQNTEAFF. In nucleotides, the CDR3 is TGTGCCAGTTGCCCGCGGGGGTTTCAGAACACTGAAGCTTTCTTT.

J is TRBJ1-4 and V is TRBV7-2; D may be TRBD1 (5 bases). Deletions cut 2 bases from V and 5 bases from J, with 12 bases between. This CDR3 is 15 amino acids long. Germline V lookup: CDR1 SGHTA, CDR2 FQGNSA. The CDR3 protein is CASSLMGTENEKLFF. The CDR3 DNA reads as TGTGCCAGCAGCTTAATGGGGACGGAAAATGAAAAACTGTTTTTT.

This clonotype has only a few counts. The CDR3 here is CASRRHGGDGELFF. As DNA, the CDR3 is TGTGCCAGCAGAAGACACGGGGGCGACGGGGAGCTGTTTTTT. The chain combines TRBV6-5 with TRBJ2-2; possibly TRBD1 or TRBD2 for D (6 bases each). V lost 6 bases, J lost 7 bases, and 15 bases lay in between. Germline V gene lookup returns CDR1 MNHEY and CDR2 SVGAGI. The CDR3 has 14 residues.

This clonotype was observed many times. CDR3 in DNA: TGTGCCAGCAGCTCTCAATTCAGACAGACTGAAAAACTGTTTTTT. It codes for CASSSQFRQTEKLFF. The rearrangement uses TRBV7-6 and TRBJ1-4; weak D call: TRBD1 (5 bases). The V end lost 4 bases, the J end lost 7 bases, and 16 bases lay between the germline ends. Germline values: CDR1 SGHVS, CDR2 FNYEAQ. The CDR3 contains 15 residues.

This clonotype was counted between two and nine times. V and J are TRBV5-5 and TRBJ2-3; 8 positions agree with TRBD2. V lost 0 bases, J lost 4 bases, and 4 bases stayed unmatched. The CDR3 has 15 amino acids. CDR1 and CDR2 from the germline V gene are SGHKS and YYEKEE (reference sequence). CDR3 sequence reads: CASSLAGGGSDTQYF. As DNA, the CDR3 is TGTGCCAGCAGCTTGGCCGGCGGGGGGTCAGATACGCAGTATTTT.

This clonotype was seen ten or more times. The chain has TRBV9 and TRBJ2-3; 8 nucleotides align to TRBD2. V shed 5 bases and J 4 bases; nucleotides not matched to a gene: 12. The CDR3 has 16 amino acids. CDR1 is SGDLS and CDR2 is YYNGEE in the germline V gene. In DNA form, the CDR3 reads TGTGCCAGCAGTTTACAAGGTCGCGGGGGGCCAGATACGCAGTATTTT. Translated, it gives CASSLQGRGGPDTQYF.

This clonotype was counted at least ten times. The chain has TRBV5-6 and TRBJ2-1, with D perhaps TRBD2 (5 bases). Trimming removed 0 bases from V and 0 bases from J, with 10 bases in between. CDR3 length: 16 amino acids. Germline CDR1 SGHDT, CDR2 YYEEEE. CDR3 amino acids: CASSLVREASYNEQFF. Written as DNA, the CDR3 is TGTGCCAGCAGCTTGGTCCGGGAAGCCTCCTACAATGAGCAGTTCTTC.

The rearrangement joins TRBV7-9 to TRBJ2-2; D is possibly TRBD1 or TRBD2 (5 bases each). This CDR3 region has 16 residues. From germline, CDR1 is SEHNR and CDR2 FQNEAQ (reference sequence). V lost 5 bases and J lost 0, with 13 bases in between. The CDR3 loop reads CASSGFRDPNTGELFF. The CDR3 DNA sequence: TGTGCCAGCAGCGGATTCCGGGACCCGAACACCGGGGAGCTGTTTTTT.

This clonotype was seen repeatedly, ten times or more. The genes are TRBV20-1 and TRBJ1-3; D might be TRBD1 (5 bases). The germline gives CDR1 DFQATT, CDR2 SNEGSKA (reference sequence). The V gene lost 0 bases and the J gene lost 2 bases, with 14 bases spanning the gap. The CDR3 extends over 16 amino acids. CDR3 in DNA: TGCAGTGCTAGAGATGGGGACCTGATGGCTGGAAACACCATATATTTT. As protein: CSARDGDLMAGNTIYF.

Many counts were recorded for this clonotype. The chain carries TRBV7-9 and TRBJ2-3, with a possible D match to TRBD2 (7 bases). This CDR3 is 19 amino acids long. Germline values: CDR1 SEHNR, CDR2 FQNEAQ (reference sequence). Trimming removed 2 bases at V and 2 bases at J, with 23 bases between. CDR3 in amino acids: CASSLTLLFVAGATDTQYF. Written as DNA, the CDR3 is TGTGCCAGCAGCTTAACGCTCCTCTTCGTCGCGGGGGCCACAGATACGCAGTATTTT.